These 5 T cell receptor beta chains were sequenced from one sample in a study of molecular identifiers for immune sequencing clone quantification. TCRdb ran MiXCR on the PCR reads and lists one entry per CDR3 protein. Of about 320,000 distinct CDR3 sequences in the sample, about 21% are singletons; the top ten hold approximately 0.8%. The material sequenced was naive CD8+ T cells from blood, with Jurkat cell RNA spiked in. Subset of the sample: FACS-sorted CD8+CD4-CCR7+CD45RA+ naive T cells. These receptors all come from a human donor in good health. Some libraries in this study had Jurkat cell RNA spiked in.

The V and J genes are TRBV3-1 and TRBJ2-5; weak D call: TRBD2 (5 bases). This CDR3 contains 16 residues. Germline lookup yields CDR1 LGHDT and CDR2 YNNKEL (reference sequence). V lost 4 bases to trimming and J lost 2 bases, with 17 bases between them. The CDR3 reads CASSPIGPAEQETQYF. The CDR3 DNA is TGTGCCAGCAGCCCAATCGGACCAGCGGAACAAGAGACCCAGTACTTC.

This clonotype was recorded at least ten times. The chain has TRBV29-1 and TRBJ2-7, with 10 bases aligning to TRBD1. The germline CDR1 and CDR2 sequences are SQVTM and ANQGSEA. V shed 6 bases, J shed 5 bases, and the junction held 7 bases outside the gene matches. This CDR3 spans 13 amino acids. The CDR3 is CSVVGDRGNEQYF. The CDR3 coding sequence is TGCAGCGTCGTCGGGGACAGGGGTAACGAGCAGTACTTC.

Many counts were recorded for this clonotype. J is TRBJ2-1 and V is TRBV18; TRBD1 aligns across 7 bases. This CDR3 comprises 15 residues. Germline V gene sequence: CDR1 KGHSH, CDR2 LQKENI. With V trimmed by 0 bases and J by 8 bases, 7 bases remained unmatched. CDR3 nucleotides: TGTGCCAGCTCACCACCATATAACCAGGGGGATGAGCAGTTCTTC. Protein product: CASSPPYNQGDEQFF. Supplemented by reference TRBV18 and TRBJ2-1, the full variable domain reads NAGVMQNPRHLVRRRGQEARLRCSPMKGHSHVYWYRQLPEEGLKFMVYLQKENIIDESGMPKERFSAEFPKEGPSILRIQQVVRGDSAAYFCASSPPYNQGDEQFFGPGTRLTVL.

This clonotype was found a few times. The gene calls are TRBV7-9 and TRBJ1-4; weak D call: TRBD1 (5 bases). CDR1 is SEHNR, CDR2 FQNEAQ, per germline (reference sequence). The CDR3 loop spans 14 amino acids. V gave up 1 base and J gave up 6 bases, with 9 bases separating them. CDR3 DNA sequence: TGTGCCAGCAGCTTAGGGGGCTGGGATGAAAAACTGTTTTTT. Its translation is CASSLGGWDEKLFF.

Of note for this clonotype: This could be a read error, since a much larger clone is one nucleotide away. J is TRBJ2-3 and V is TRBV7-8; no firm D call. Trimming took off 3 bases at V and 6 bases at J, with 10 bases between the two ends. The CDR3 totals 13 residues. CDR1 is SGHVS, CDR2 FQNEAQ, per germline. CDR3 coding DNA: TGTGCCAGCAGCTTTAGTACTATGGATACGCAGTATTTT. It codes for CASSFSTMDTQYF.